This T cell receptor (beta chain) is from a study of PD-L1 blockade in urothelial cancer. Across the study: Blood analyses occurred 3 weeks (second dose) and 6 weeks post treatment start. Researchers found blood samples held a median of roughly 140,000 T cells.

Enrolled patients showed locally advanced or metastatic urothelial carcinoma. The templates were synthetic TCR analogs, and they were spiked into each PCR. The method was immunoSEQ multiplex PCR; TCRdb's version includes in-frame clones alone and lacks a portion of them. The table includes tens of thousands of clones, almost 90% detected once. Germline CDR1 reads WSHSY; CDR2 reads SAAADI. The V and J ends lost 11 bases and 6 bases respectively, with 19 bases between them. This CDR3 region has 14 residues. This TCR came from a man aged 45-65 years with urothelial cancer. V and J are TRBV10-2 and TRBJ2-2; D gene uncertain. Specimen: PBMCs, collected around atezolizumab (anti-PD-L1) treatment. Here the CDR3 DNA reads TGCGCCTCCAAAGGAACAGCCGTACCCGGGGAGCTGTTTTTT. This sequence encodes CASKGTAVPGELFF.